These 29 T cell receptor beta chains were sequenced from one sample in a study of lymphopenia after photon versus proton radiotherapy. Sequenced by immunoSEQ multiplex PCR; TCRdb stores in-frame clones only, minus some. The sample lists approximately 23,000 clones; around nine tenths were seen once. Material: peripheral blood, obtained from a patient treated with proton-based radiotherapy. The receptors stem from a man older than 75 with esophageal cancer.

The rearrangement joins TRBV5-5 to TRBJ1-6; 9 bases agree with TRBD1. V shed 4 bases and J 4 bases; nucleotides not matched to a gene: 0. The CDR3 loop spans 14 amino acids. Germline V gives CDR1 SGHKS, CDR2 YYEKEE (reference sequence). CDR3 sequence (DNA): TGTGCCAGCAGCGGACAGGGGTATAATTCACCCCTCCACTTT. Its translation is CASSGQGYNSPLHF. Full variable domain (outside the CDR3, taken from reference TRBV5-5 and TRBJ1-6): DAGVTQSPTHLIKTRGQQVTLRCSPISGHKSVSWYQQVLGQGPQFIFQYYEKEERGRGNFPDRFSARQFPNYSSELNVNALLLGDSALYLCASSGQGYNSPLHFGNGTRLTVT.

The chain recombines TRBV15 with TRBJ2-3, with 11 bases identical to TRBD2. The CDR3 is 16 amino acids. Looked up from germline, CDR1 is LNHNV and CDR2 is YYDKDF (reference sequence). V dropped 0 bases and J dropped 6; count of bases not matched to a gene: 5. CDR3 amino acids: CATSRDRLAGTDTQYF. The CDR3 DNA reads as TGTGCCACCAGCAGAGATAGACTAGCGGGGACGGATACGCAGTATTTT.

This clone is classed as medium-sized. The chain couples TRBV9 to TRBJ2-7; the match to TRBD2 covers 10 bases. Trimming cost V 0 bases and J 4 bases; bases outside gene matches: 7. Looked up from germline, CDR1 is SGDLS and CDR2 is YYNGEE. CDR3 length: 16 residues. Here the CDR3 DNA reads TGTGCCAGCAGCGTAGATTTGCTAGCGGGAGTTTACGAGCAGTACTTC. Translating it yields CASSVDLLAGVYEQYF.

V is TRBV30 and J is TRBJ1-4, with D possibly matching TRBD1 (6 bases). This CDR3 spans 15 amino acids. Germline V gene lookup returns CDR1 GTSNPN and CDR2 SVGIG (reference sequence). V was trimmed by 1 base and J by 7 bases, leaving 16 bases between them. CDR3 amino acids: CAWSGRGTSTEKLFF. DNA for the CDR3: TGTGCCTGGAGTGGGCGGGGGACATCAACTGAAAAACTGTTTTTT.

The chain carries TRBV6-5 and TRBJ1-1; 8 nucleotides agree with TRBD1. The CDR3 spans 12 residues. V was clipped by 7 bases and J by 8 bases; unmatched bases: 6. Germline assignment: CDR1 MNHEY and CDR2 SVGAGI. CDR3 in amino acids: CASTRGDREAFF. The CDR3 DNA reads TGTGCCAGCACCAGGGGGGACAGGGAAGCTTTCTTT.

This clone was observed once. The V and J genes are TRBV18 and TRBJ2-1, with TRBD2 as a possible D gene (6 bases). Trimming stripped 3 bases from V and 5 bases from J, with 14 bases between. Germline CDR1 reads KGHSH; CDR2 reads LQKENI. There are 15 residues in the CDR3. In nucleotides, the CDR3 is TGTGCCAGCTCACCCCGGGACTGGATAGACAATGAGCAGTTCTTC. Its protein product is CASSPRDWIDNEQFF.

This CDR3 is CAISQLTGGSGELFF. The CDR3 nucleotides read TGTGCCATCAGTCAATTGACAGGGGGGTCCGGGGAGCTGTTTTTT. The chain couples TRBV10-3 to TRBJ2-2; 9 nucleotides align to TRBD1. CDR1 and CDR2 (germline): ENHRY, SYGVKD. The CDR3 runs 15 residues. V shed 5 bases, J shed 6 bases, and the junction held 7 bases outside the gene matches.

This rearrangement joins TRBV4-2 to TRBJ2-3; D unclear. The CDR3 loop spans 13 amino acids. Germline-derived CDR1 and CDR2 are LGHNA and YNFKEQ. Trimming pared 5 bases from V and 0 bases from J, leaving 6 bases between. CDR3 bases: TGTGCCAGCAGCGAGACAAGCACAGATACGCAGTATTTT. Its translation is CASSETSTDTQYF.

The V and J genes are TRBV9 and TRBJ1-4; no reliable D call. Trimming stripped 3 bases from V and 0 bases from J, with 9 bases between. Per germline, CDR1 SGDLS and CDR2 YYNGEE. This CDR3 is built from 15 residues. CDR3 sequence: CASSGPFSTNEKLFF. CDR3 DNA: TGTGCCAGCAGCGGCCCTTTCTCAACTAATGAAAAACTGTTTTTT.

The V call is TRBV15, the J call TRBJ2-7; 8 nucleotides align to TRBD2. The trim removed 3 bases at V and 3 bases at J, leaving 7 bases unmatched. Looked up from germline, CDR1 is LNHNV and CDR2 is YYDKDF (reference sequence). The CDR3 contains 15 residues. CDR3 region: CATSSPEREIYEQYF. The CDR3 nucleotides read TGTGCCACCAGCAGTCCTGAGCGGGAGATCTACGAGCAGTACTTC.

The table lists this clone with a count of one. The chain recombines TRBV5-6 with TRBJ1-1, with TRBD1 matching over 7 bases. With V trimmed by 7 bases and J by 3 bases, 15 bases remained unmatched. CDR3 length: 16 amino acids. Germline V gene sequence: CDR1 SGHDT, CDR2 YYEEEE. The CDR3 DNA reads TGTGCCAGCCTCAAACTTAGCCGACAGGGTTACACTGAAGCTTTCTTT. It specifies CASLKLSRQGYTEAFF.

V gene TRBV25-1 combines with J gene TRBJ2-7, with 9 positions matching TRBD1. V gave up 0 bases and J gave up 4 bases; unmatched junction bases: 7. This CDR3 region has 16 residues. Germline V lookup: CDR1 MGHDK, CDR2 SYGVNS. CDR3: CASSEYSGTGSYEQYF. CDR3 DNA: TGTGCCAGCAGTGAATATTCCGGGACAGGGTCGTACGAGCAGTACTTC.

The CDR3 here is CASSRRTGGMDQPQHF. CDR3 DNA sequence: TGTGCCAGTAGTAGGAGGACAGGGGGCATGGATCAGCCCCAGCATTTT. The genes are TRBV19 and TRBJ1-5; 11 bases map to TRBD1. V lost 4 bases and J lost 5; bases outside the gene matches: 7. CDR3 size: 16 residues. The germline CDR1 and CDR2 sequences are LNHDA and SQIVND (reference sequence).

V gene TRBV7-2 combines with J gene TRBJ1-3; 7 bases agree with TRBD1. The germline CDR1 and CDR2 sequences are SGHTA and FQGNSA. The CDR3 spans 17 residues. The V and J ends lost 5 bases and 0 bases, in that order; junction bases with no gene match: 10. The CDR3 sequence is CASSEGPRQGSGNTIYF. In DNA form, the CDR3 reads TGTGCCAGCAGCGAGGGCCCCAGACAGGGCTCTGGAAACACCATATATTTT.

The gene calls are TRBV19 and TRBJ2-1, with TRBD2 matching over 7 bases. The CDR3 has 14 residues. Losses at the gene ends were 3 bases for V and 9 bases for J; bases not matched to a gene: 8. Per germline, CDR1 LNHDA and CDR2 SQIVND (reference sequence). CDR3 coding DNA: TGTGCCAGTAGTATCCAGGGAGGGAAGGTTGAGCAGTTCTTC. It specifies CASSIQGGKVEQFF.

DNA for the CDR3: TGTGCCAGCAGCCCCAGGACAGGGGCCTACGAGCAGTACTTC. Translated, it gives CASSPRTGAYEQYF. The V call is TRBV6-5, the J call TRBJ2-7, with 9 bases fitting TRBD1. CDR1 and CDR2 from the germline V gene are MNHEY and SVGAGI. V lost 6 bases and J lost 2; bases outside the gene matches: 5. This CDR3 is 14 amino acids long.

The genes are TRBV29-1 and TRBJ2-7; TRBD2 is a possible D gene (7 bases). Trimming removed 7 bases at V and 0 bases at J, with 22 bases between. Germline V gene sequence: CDR1 SQVTM, CDR2 ANQGSEA. The CDR3 is 16 amino acids. The CDR3 sequence is CSAGKGGGTSSYEQYF. CDR3 in DNA: TGCAGCGCAGGGAAAGGGGGGGGTACCAGCTCCTACGAGCAGTACTTC.

This rearrangement joins TRBV30 to TRBJ2-3; TRBD2 matches 10 bases. This CDR3 region has 17 residues. Germline CDR1 reads GTSNPN; CDR2 reads SVGIG (reference sequence). V lost 8 bases to trimming and J lost 0 bases; unmatched junction nucleotides: 14. The CDR3 DNA reads as TGTGCCCTCGCCCGGCGTGGACTAGCGGCTAGCACAGATACGCAGTATTTT. It is translated as CALARRGLAASTDTQYF.

The V call is TRBV7-3, the J call TRBJ1-1; D is possibly TRBD1 (5 bases). CDR3 length: 14 amino acids. The V gene's germline CDR1 is SGHTA and CDR2 FQGTGA. V was cut by 3 bases and J by 5 bases, with 13 bases left in between. CDR3 DNA sequence: TGTGCCAGCAGCTTGACCCAACGGGGGACTGAAGCTTTCTTT. Protein sequence: CASSLTQRGTEAFF.

The J gene is TRBJ2-7, the V gene TRBV11-2; 8 bases are a match to TRBD2. CDR1 is SGHAT and CDR2 is FQNNGV in the germline V gene. The V and J ends lost 6 bases and 5 bases, in that order; junction bases with no gene match: 9. The CDR3 contains 14 residues. CDR3 loop: CASSPGLAGDEQYF. The CDR3 DNA is TGTGCCAGCAGTCCTGGACTAGCAGGGGACGAGCAGTACTTC.

This chain joins TRBV7-9 and TRBJ2-2; TRBD2 matches 8 bases. V shed 0 bases, J shed 6 bases, and the junction held 0 bases outside the gene matches. CDR1 and CDR2 (germline): SEHNR, FQNEAQ (reference sequence). This CDR3 spans 14 amino acids. CDR3 sequence (DNA): TGTGCCAGCAGCTTAGCCGGGAGGGCCGGGGAGCTGTTTTTT. Its translation is CASSLAGRAGELFF.

This chain links TRBV6-5 with TRBJ2-7, with 7 bases that match TRBD1. CDR1 is MNHEY and CDR2 is SVGAGI in the germline V gene. The CDR3 has 12 residues. The ends lost 6 bases at V and 10 bases at J; junction bases unmatched: 9. In nucleotides, the CDR3 is TGTGCCAGCAGGCGGCGACAGGGTCGCCAGTACTTC. Translating gives CASRRRQGRQYF.

CDR3 DNA: TGTGCCAGCTCACCACCTTCGCTTCCCGAGCAGTACTTC. Amino acids: CASSPPSLPEQYF. This rearrangement joins TRBV18 to TRBJ2-7; D is ambiguous. This CDR3 comprises 13 residues. V was cut by 0 bases and J by 6 bases, with 9 bases left in between. Germline loops: CDR1 KGHSH, CDR2 LQKENI.

In its sample, this clone was seen a few times. The V gene is TRBV4-1, the J gene TRBJ1-5; D is unresolved. With 0 bases removed from V and 5 bases from J, the gap between germline ends came to 11 bases. The CDR3 sequence is 15 residues long. Per the germline V gene, CDR1 is MGHRA and CDR2 is YSYEKL. The CDR3 DNA reads TGCGCCAGCAGCCAAGATCGCAGTAGTCATCAGCCCCAGCATTTT. This encodes CASSQDRSSHQPQHF.

This chain joins TRBV11-2 and TRBJ2-1; D remains unclear. The CDR3 is 15 residues long. The V end was cut by 2 bases, the J end by 0 bases, with 8 bases between. CDR1 SGHAT and CDR2 FQNNGV come from the germline V gene. CDR3 sequence: CASSLLTSSYNEQFF. In DNA, the CDR3 is TGTGCCAGCAGCTTACTGACAAGCTCCTACAATGAGCAGTTCTTC. Variable domain in full (rest from reference TRBV11-2 and TRBJ2-1): EAGVAQSPRYKIIEKRQSVAFWCNPISGHATLYWYQQILGQGPKLLIQFQNNGVVDDSQLPKDRFSAERLKGVDSTLKIQPAKLEDSAVYLCASSLLTSSYNEQFFGPGTRLTVL.

This chain joins TRBV10-3 and TRBJ1-2; D not certain. The germline V gene has CDR1 ENHRY and CDR2 SYGVKD. V lost 4 bases, J lost 2 bases, and 5 bases lay in between. CDR3 size: 12 residues. The CDR3 spells CAISAENYGYTF. CDR3 DNA: TGTGCCATCAGTGCAGAGAACTATGGCTACACCTTC.

This chain uses TRBV19 with TRBJ2-3; a possible D gene is TRBD1 (6 bases). The V end was cut by 9 bases, the J end by 2 bases, with 12 bases between. Germline CDR1 and CDR2: LNHDA and SQIVND (reference sequence). The CDR3 has 13 amino acids. This CDR3 is CASSDRTTDTQYF. In DNA form, the CDR3 reads TGTGCCAGCTCAGACAGGACCACAGATACGCAGTATTTT.

The rearrangement joins TRBV7-9 to TRBJ2-7; TRBD1 aligns across 7 bases. Per germline, CDR1 SEHNR and CDR2 FQNEAQ (reference sequence). Trimming cost V 1 base and J 6 bases; bases outside gene matches: 9. The CDR3 is 15 amino acids. The CDR3 loop is CASSLVDRALGEQYF. The CDR3 region has the DNA TGTGCCAGCAGCTTAGTTGACAGGGCCCTCGGCGAGCAGTACTTC.

This chain uses TRBV7-2 with TRBJ2-1; D unresolved. Trimming stripped 0 bases from V and 8 bases from J, with 8 bases between. The CDR3 is 13 residues long. Germline values: CDR1 SGHTA, CDR2 FQGNSA. CDR3 protein: CASSLASPDEQFF. DNA for the CDR3: TGTGCCAGCAGCTTAGCCTCCCCCGATGAGCAGTTCTTC.